These 13 T cell receptor beta chains originate from one sample sequenced in a study of cytotoxic CD8 clonotypes in ibrutinib-treated CLL. Some clones are missing from TCRdb's copy, which holds only in-frame ones; the method was immunoSEQ multiplex PCR. The sample has roughly 49,000 clones; less than 85% are singletons. The starting material was PBMCs, obtained after 24 months of ibrutinib treatment. Receptor source: a human donor with chronic lymphocytic leukemia.

This clone showed up just once. The chain recombines TRBV10-3 with TRBJ2-1; TRBD1 matches at 12 bases. V shed 7 bases and J 8 bases; nucleotides not matched to a gene: 12. Germline CDR1 ENHRY, CDR2 SYGVKD. This CDR3 has 16 amino acids. The CDR3 nucleotides are TGTGCCATCACGTCATTAGGGACAGGGGGCATCGATGAGCAGTTCTTC. This translates into CAITSLGTGGIDEQFF.

The chain links TRBV5-4 to TRBJ2-7; 10 nucleotides match TRBD2. V dropped 2 bases and J dropped 6; count of bases not matched to a gene: 8. Germline V gene lookup returns CDR1 SGHNT and CDR2 YYREEE (reference sequence). The CDR3 is made up of 15 amino acids. The CDR3 DNA reads as TGTGCCAGCAGCTTAGAAGGCCTAGCGGGAGCCGAGCAGTACTTC. This translates into CASSLEGLAGAEQYF.

As for this clone: Other DNA sequences of this sample code for an identical CDR3. The gene calls are TRBV5-4 and TRBJ1-2; maybe TRBD1 (6 bases). The length of the CDR3 is 13 residues. Trimming stripped 2 bases from V and 3 bases from J, with 8 bases between. Germline V gene data show CDR1 as SGHNT and CDR2 as YYREEE (reference sequence). The CDR3: CASSLNRDYGYTF. In DNA form, the CDR3 reads TGTGCCAGCAGCTTAAACAGGGACTATGGCTACACCTTC.

This chain links TRBV28 with TRBJ1-5; D gene ambiguous. The V gene lost 5 bases and the J gene lost 11 bases, with 13 bases spanning the gap. CDR3 length: 12 amino acids. Germline V gives CDR1 MDHEN, CDR2 SYDVKM. CDR3 nucleotide sequence: TGTGCCAGCAGTCCCCTCGGGCTAGCCCAGCATTTT. Amino acids: CASSPLGLAQHF.

This clone was counted between two and nine times. The chain carries TRBV6-4 and TRBJ2-3, with a possible D match to TRBD2 (5 bases). Germline lookup yields CDR1 MRHNA and CDR2 SNTAGT. The V end lost 5 bases, the J end lost 3 bases, and 9 bases lay between the germline ends. This CDR3 contains 13 residues. The CDR3 sequence is CASSYEGTDTQYF. CDR3 DNA sequence: TGTGCCAGCAGTTACGAGGGAACAGATACGCAGTATTTT.

This chain joins TRBV7-9 and TRBJ2-2; possibly TRBD2 for D (7 bases). With 0 bases removed from V and 3 bases from J, the gap between germline ends came to 14 bases. In germline, CDR1 is SEHNR, CDR2 FQNEAQ (reference sequence). The length of the CDR3 is 17 residues. CDR3 sequence (DNA): TGTGCCAGCAGCTTAGCGGGGGCTAGCGGATACACCGGGGAGCTGTTTTTT. Translating gives CASSLAGASGYTGELFF.

The rearrangement links TRBV6-4 to TRBJ2-1; the D call may be TRBD1 or TRBD2 (5 bases each). In germline, CDR1 is MRHNA, CDR2 SNTAGT. This CDR3 is built from 15 residues. Trimming cost V 4 bases and J 5 bases, with 15 bases left between them. CDR3 loop: CASSVSWGPNNEQFF. The CDR3 region has the DNA TGTGCCAGCAGTGTCTCCTGGGGACCCAACAATGAGCAGTTCTTC.

This clone was detected once. The V call is TRBV19, the J call TRBJ2-1; 10 bases are shared with TRBD2. The V segment lost 9 bases and the J segment 5 bases; nucleotides outside the gene matches: 4. CDR1 and CDR2 (germline): LNHDA, SQIVND (reference sequence). The CDR3 is 13 amino acids. For the CDR3, the DNA is TGTGCCAGCGGGACTAGCGTACACAATGAGCAGTTCTTC. Amino acids: CASGTSVHNEQFF.

This CDR3 is CASSLSGSSGSTQTEAFF. The CDR3, as DNA: TGCGCCAGCAGCTTGTCCGGGTCGTCGGGCAGCACTCAAACTGAAGCTTTCTTT. This chain links TRBV5-1 with TRBJ1-1; the D is unclear. Germline V gene sequence: CDR1 SGHRS, CDR2 YFSETQ. The CDR3 contains 18 residues. The ends were cut back, 1 base at V and 5 bases at J, with 24 bases in the middle. Full variable domain (rest looked up from reference TRBV5-1 and TRBJ1-1): KAGVTQTPRYLIKTRGQQVTLSCSPISGHRSVSWYQQTPGQGLQFLFEYFSETQRNKGNFPGRFSGRQFSNSRSEMNVSTLELGDSALYLCASSLSGSSGSTQTEAFFGQGTRLTVV.

V is TRBV9 and J is TRBJ1-3; D is perhaps TRBD1 (5 bases). The V and J ends lost 2 bases and 4 bases respectively, with 16 bases between them. The CDR3 runs to 16 residues. Germline loops: CDR1 SGDLS, CDR2 YYNGEE. The CDR3 DNA sequence: TGTGCCAGCAGCGTCGATCCAGGGAGGAGGGGAAACACCATATATTTT. It encodes CASSVDPGRRGNTIYF.

The chain has TRBV11-3 and TRBJ2-2; D is perhaps TRBD1 or TRBD2 (5 bases each). Trimming stripped 5 bases from V and 8 bases from J, with 15 bases between. The CDR3 is 14 residues long. Germline V gene sequence: CDR1 SGHNT, CDR2 YENEEA. CDR3 protein: CASSPGTLGGELFF. CDR3 sequence (DNA): TGTGCCAGCAGCCCCGGGACGCTCGGGGGGGAGCTGTTTTTT.

This clone was counted once. The chain has TRBV20-1 and TRBJ1-2; D is undetermined. The CDR3 sequence is 8 residues long. The germline V gene encodes CDR1 DFQATT and CDR2 SNEGSKA (reference sequence). CDR3 loop: CSAMGYTF. The CDR3 DNA reads TGCAGCGCGATGGGCTACACCTTC.

The chain is built from TRBV5-4 and TRBJ2-1, with a weak D call TRBD1 (6 bases). V lost 2 bases and J 5 bases, leaving 11 bases between the germline ends. In germline, CDR1 is SGHNT, CDR2 YYREEE (reference sequence). There are 14 residues in the CDR3. CDR3 region: CASSLDTGHNEQFF. DNA of the CDR3: TGTGCCAGCAGCTTAGATACAGGGCACAATGAGCAGTTCTTC.